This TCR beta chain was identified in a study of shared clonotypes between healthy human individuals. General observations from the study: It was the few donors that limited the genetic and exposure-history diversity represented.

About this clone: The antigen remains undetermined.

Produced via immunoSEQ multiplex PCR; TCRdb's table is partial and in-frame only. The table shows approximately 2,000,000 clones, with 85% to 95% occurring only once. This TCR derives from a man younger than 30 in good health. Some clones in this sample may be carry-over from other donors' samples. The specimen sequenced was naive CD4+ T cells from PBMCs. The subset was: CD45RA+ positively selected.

CDR3 sequence reads: CASSEPGQEETQYF. The CDR3 bases are TGTGCCAGCAGTGAGCCGGGACAGGAAGAGACCCAGTACTTC. V gene TRBV28 combines with J gene TRBJ2-5, with 8 bases matching TRBD1. This CDR3 contains 14 residues. Looked up from germline, CDR1 is MDHEN and CDR2 is SYDVKM. After removal of 5 bases from V and 3 bases from J, the junction contained 5 bases not matched to a gene.